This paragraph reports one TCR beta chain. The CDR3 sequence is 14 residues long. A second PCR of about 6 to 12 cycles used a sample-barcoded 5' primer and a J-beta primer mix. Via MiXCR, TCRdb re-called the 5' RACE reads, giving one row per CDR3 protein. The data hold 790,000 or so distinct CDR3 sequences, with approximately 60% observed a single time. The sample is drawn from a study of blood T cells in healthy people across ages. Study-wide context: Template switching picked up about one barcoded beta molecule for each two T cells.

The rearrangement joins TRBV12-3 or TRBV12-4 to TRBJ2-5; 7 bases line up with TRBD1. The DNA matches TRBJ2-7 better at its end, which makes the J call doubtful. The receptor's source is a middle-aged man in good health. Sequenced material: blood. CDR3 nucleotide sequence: TGTGCCAGCAGTTCTCAAGGACAGGCCTACGAGCAGTACTTC. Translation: CASSSQGQAYEQYF.